These 7 T cell receptor beta chains were sequenced from one sample in a study of T-cell memory formation after mild COVID-19 (TCRdb year 2021). The library was obtained by 5' RACE. Instrument used: Illumina NovaSeq 6000. Using fastp trimming at Q25 and MiXCR clonotype assembly, TCRdb reanalyzed the public sequencing data and kept in-frame beta chains. CDR3 protein duplicates are merged, each entry listing the most common genes and DNA. The sample table contains 450,000 or so distinct CDR3 sequences; only one count was recorded for approximately 23% of them. Under 15% of the sample comes from the top ten. Sequenced: PBMCs or a T cell subset sorted from them (not recorded which). These receptors were taken from an adult woman who had mild COVID-19 (a few samples of this study predate the infection). The sample titles of this study are shuffled in the database, so cell type and time point are left out; the donor was told from shared clones.

This clonotype was counted between two and nine times. The chain carries TRBV7-2 and TRBJ2-7; TRBD1 agrees at 12 bases. Germline loops: CDR1 SGHTA, CDR2 FQGNSA. The V segment lost 5 bases and the J segment 3 bases; nucleotides outside the gene matches: 8. There are 16 residues in the CDR3. CDR3 region: CASSPSRDRGHYEQYF. The CDR3 nucleotides read TGTGCCAGCAGCCCCTCCCGGGACAGGGGGCACTACGAGCAGTACTTC.

On this clonotype: The junction differs from germline at one of its ends, possibly a read error. The chain is built from TRBV20-1 and TRBJ2-3, with D possibly TRBD2 on 5 matching bases. The CDR3 totals 13 residues. The V gene's germline CDR1 is DFQATT and CDR2 SNEGSKA (reference sequence). The DNA of the CDR3 is TGCAGTTCTAGATTTCGCGGGCAAGATACGCAGTATTTT. Protein product: CSSRFRGQDTQYF.

The chain is built from TRBV29-1 and TRBJ2-7, with D tentatively TRBD2 (5 bases). The length of the CDR3 is 12 residues. Germline values: CDR1 SQVTM, CDR2 ANQGSEA. Trimming took off 2 bases at V and 4 bases at J, with 9 bases between the two ends. The CDR3 loop reads CSVESGSYEQYF. The DNA for the CDR3 is TGCAGCGTTGAATCGGGGTCGTACGAGCAGTACTTC.

This clonotype has a count of ten or more. This chain uses TRBV11-3 with TRBJ2-1; D is unclear. This CDR3 comprises 11 residues. V gave up 4 bases and J gave up 10 bases, with 8 bases separating them. Germline loops: CDR1 SGHNT, CDR2 YENEEA. CDR3 coding DNA: TGTGCCAGCAGCTACCTCGGGGAGCAGTTCTTC. This codes for CASSYLGEQFF.

This clonotype was detected only a few times. The CDR3 nucleotides read TGTGCCAGCAGCTTAAACCCCGGACTAGCGGTGAACACCGGGGAGCTGTTTTTT. Its translation: CASSLNPGLAVNTGELFF. V and J are TRBV7-3 and TRBJ2-2; 10 bases line up with TRBD2. This CDR3 is built from 18 residues. Germline CDR1 is SGHTA and CDR2 is FQGTGA. V lost 1 base, J lost 1 base, and 6 bases stayed unmatched.

This clonotype was picked up a small number of times. The chain recombines TRBV6-1 with TRBJ2-1, with no clear D. This CDR3 is built from 15 residues. V was trimmed by 2 bases and J by 0 bases, leaving 8 bases between them. Germline V gives CDR1 MNHNS, CDR2 SASEGT. In DNA form, the CDR3 reads TGTGCCAGCAGTGAATGGCAATACTCCTACAATGAGCAGTTCTTC. Its protein is CASSEWQYSYNEQFF.

The chain links TRBV7-2 to TRBJ2-7; D is ambiguous. The CDR3 loop spans 14 amino acids. V was pared by 1 base and J by 5 bases, with 12 bases between. Germline V gene data show CDR1 as SGHTA and CDR2 as FQGNSA. CDR3 coding DNA: TGTGCCAGCAGCTTAGTGCCTAGAGTACACGAGCAGTACTTC. Protein product: CASSLVPRVHEQYF.